This T cell receptor (beta chain) derives from a study of PD-L1 blockade in urothelial cancer. About the study: It was at 3 weeks (second dose) and 6 weeks after treatment start that blood was analyzed. Across blood samples, T cells had a median count of about 150,000.

Assay: immunoSEQ multiplex PCR; the TCRdb copy retains only in-frame clones and omits some. The repertoire holds 20,000 to 25,000 clones, with 91% as singletons. This CDR3 contains 12 residues. Trimming removed 7 bases from V and 5 bases from J, with 14 bases in between. Germline V gene data show CDR1 as SQVTM and CDR2 as ANQGSEA. Stated time point: peripheral blood 6 weeks after treatment start. The chain recombines TRBV29-1 with TRBJ1-1; the D gene is possibly TRBD1 (6 bases). The origin of this receptor is a woman aged 55-69 years with urothelial cancer. The sequenced sample was PBMCs, obtained around atezolizumab (anti-PD-L1) treatment. The CDR3 region is CSALQGMTEAFF. CDR3 DNA sequence: TGCAGCGCCCTACAGGGAATGACTGAAGCTTTCTTT.